What follows are 30 T cell receptor beta chains derived from one specimen sequenced in a study of blood T cells in healthy people across ages. For the second PCR, which ran for about 7 to 12 cycles, a sample-barcoded 5' primer and a J-beta primer mix were used. TCRdb analysed the 5' RACE reads with MiXCR anew, one entry per CDR3 protein. Seen here are more than 1 million distinct CDR3 sequences, more than 40% observed once, and the top ten hold approximately 17%. Sequenced material: blood. The receptors come from a woman aged 55-70 years in good health.

The chain carries TRBV7-9 and TRBJ2-1; D unclear. Trimming removed 5 bases from V and 10 bases from J, with 12 bases in between. CDR3 length: 12 amino acids. Germline V gene sequence: CDR1 SEHNR, CDR2 FQNEAQ (reference sequence). The CDR3 nucleotides read TGTGCCAGCAGCAAAGGATGGGAAGAGCAGTTCTTC. Its translation: CASSKGWEEQFF. Using reference TRBV7-9 and TRBJ2-1 for the parts outside the CDR3, the full variable domain is DTGVSQNPRHKITKRGQNVTFRCDPISEHNRLYWYRQTLGQGPEFLTYFQNEAQLEKSRLLSDRFSAERPKGSFSTLEIQRTEQGDSAMYLCASSKGWEEQFFGPGTRLTVL.

This clonotype was recorded a few times. The chain links TRBV18 to TRBJ1-2; D is unclear. The CDR3 consists of 13 residues. Per the germline V gene, CDR1 is KGHSH and CDR2 is LQKENI. V shed 0 bases and J shed 6 bases, with 8 bases lying between them. The CDR3 reads CASSPPGINGYTF. The CDR3 DNA follows: TGTGCCAGCTCACCACCGGGAATCAATGGCTACACCTTC.

This chain links TRBV3-1 with TRBJ2-5, with TRBD2 as a possible D gene (5 bases). From germline, CDR1 is LGHDT and CDR2 YNNKEL (reference sequence). This CDR3 contains 12 residues. Trimming left V 7 bases short and J 9 bases short, with 15 bases between. The CDR3 protein is CASTRAEQAQYF. Written as DNA, the CDR3 is TGTGCCAGCACGAGAGCGGAGCAGGCCCAGTACTTC.

The J gene is TRBJ2-3, the V gene TRBV4-1; TRBD1 is a possible D gene (6 bases). Looked up from germline, CDR1 is MGHRA and CDR2 is YSYEKL. Trimming cost V 4 bases and J 0 bases, with 17 bases left between them. This CDR3 is built from 17 residues. CDR3 bases: TGCGCCAGCAGCCCCCTAGGGGGATCCCTTAGCACAGATACGCAGTATTTT. This translates into CASSPLGGSLSTDTQYF.

This clonotype was counted a few times. The chain recombines TRBV29-1 with TRBJ2-5; tentative D call: TRBD2 (5 bases). CDR1 SQVTM and CDR2 ANQGSEA come from the germline V gene. V shed 2 bases and J shed 4 bases, with 20 bases lying between them. The CDR3 has 16 amino acids. The CDR3 protein is CSVENLGEGFGETQYF. DNA for the CDR3: TGCAGCGTTGAAAACTTGGGAGAGGGATTCGGAGAGACCCAGTACTTC.

In its sample, this clonotype was seen a few times. The chain recombines TRBV20-1 with TRBJ2-7; 10 positions agree with TRBD2. The closer fit of TRBJ2-1 to the DNA end suggests the J call may be wrong. The CDR3 spans 15 residues. Germline-derived CDR1 and CDR2 are DFQATT and SNEGSKA (reference sequence). In DNA form, the CDR3 reads TGCAGTGCTAGTTTACTAGCGGGAAGGATCGATGAGCAGTTCTTC. Its protein product is CSASLLAGRIDEQFF.

This clonotype appeared a few times. J is TRBJ2-1 and V is TRBV25-1; no clear D gene. CDR1 is MGHDK, CDR2 SYGVNS, per germline. The CDR3 length is 12 residues. The V end was cut by 2 bases, the J end by 8 bases, with 7 bases between. CDR3 DNA: TGTGCCAGCAGTGAAGGGTGGTATGAGCAGTTCTTC. It encodes CASSEGWYEQFF.

The genes are TRBV5-6 and TRBJ2-3; D could derive from TRBD1 or TRBD2 (5 bases each). This CDR3 spans 15 amino acids. Looked up from germline, CDR1 is SGHDT and CDR2 is YYEEEE. Trimming cost V 6 bases and J 0 bases, with 14 bases left between them. In DNA, the CDR3 is TGTGCCAGCACCCGGGGCGCGACTAGCACAGATACGCAGTATTTT. Its protein is CASTRGATSTDTQYF.

The gene calls are TRBV28 and TRBJ2-4, with 12 bases matching TRBD2. CDR1 MDHEN and CDR2 SYDVKM come from the germline V gene. J was trimmed by 5 bases and V by 3 bases; bases with no gene match: 14. The CDR3 contains 19 residues. The CDR3 region has the DNA TGTGCCAGCAGTTTCCCGGGACTAGCGGGTGACGCCGCTGAAAACATTCAGTACTTC. Translation: CASSFPGLAGDAAENIQYF. Combining the CDR3 with reference TRBV28 and TRBJ2-4 gives the whole variable domain DVKVTQSSRYLVKRTGEKVFLECVQDMDHENMFWYRQDPGLGLRLIYFSYDVKMKEKGDIPEGYSVSREKKERFSLILESASTNQTSMYLCASSFPGLAGDAAENIQYFGAGTRLSVL.

As regards this clonotype: A much bigger clone sits one base away, suggesting this may be a read error. The CDR3 DNA reads as TGCAGTGTTCCTACTAGCAGGAGGATTAATGAGCAGTTCTTC. It encodes CSVPTSRRINEQFF. This rearrangement joins TRBV20-1 to TRBJ2-1, with D tentatively TRBD2 (6 bases). The CDR3 is made up of 14 amino acids. Trimming took off 7 bases at V and 7 bases at J, with 20 bases between the two ends. Germline CDR1 DFQATT, CDR2 SNEGSKA (reference sequence).

For this clonotype: Sequence at one end of the junction differs from germline and may be a read error. The genes are TRBV13 and TRBJ2-1; 14 positions match TRBD2. The CDR3 extends over 18 amino acids. Germline CDR1 and CDR2: PRHDT and FYEKMQ (reference sequence). In DNA form, the CDR3 reads TGTGCCAGCAGCCCGACTAGCGGGGGGGGGAGCTCCTACAATGGGCAGTTCTTC. It encodes CASSPTSGGGSSYNGQFF.

This chain links TRBV7-9 with TRBJ1-6; 7 bases are a match to TRBD1. CDR1 SEHNR and CDR2 FQNEAQ come from the germline V gene (reference sequence). Trimming cost V 5 bases and J 5 bases; bases outside gene matches: 15. This CDR3 spans 18 amino acids. The CDR3 region has the DNA TGTGCCAGCAGCCTTATGAACTTACGACAGGGACATAATTCACCCCTCCACTTT. As protein: CASSLMNLRQGHNSPLHF.

This rearrangement joins TRBV9 to TRBJ2-4; unclear D gene. Trimming shortened V by 1 base and J by 0 bases, and 11 bases separated the two germline ends. CDR3 length: 16 amino acids. Germline lookup yields CDR1 SGDLS and CDR2 YYNGEE. The DNA for the CDR3 is TGTGCCAGCAGCGTAAGGGCAGAGATAGCCAAAAACATTCAGTACTTC. Amino acid sequence: CASSVRAEIAKNIQYF.

The rearrangement uses TRBV7-9 and TRBJ2-3; D perhaps matches TRBD1 (5 bases). V was clipped by 7 bases and J by 2 bases, with 13 bases between them. This CDR3 is built from 14 residues. Germline V gene sequence: CDR1 SEHNR, CDR2 FQNEAQ (reference sequence). DNA for the CDR3: TGTGCCAGCACGCAGGACACGCTCACAGATACGCAGTATTTT. As protein: CASTQDTLTDTQYF.

The chain employs TRBV12-3 or TRBV12-4 and TRBJ2-3; 8 nucleotides match TRBD2. CDR3 size: 15 residues. The V and J ends lost 5 bases and 6 bases, in that order; junction bases with no gene match: 10. CDR3 region: CASSPLADPNDTQYF. DNA of the CDR3: TGTGCCAGCAGTCCACTAGCGGACCCCAATGATACGCAGTATTTT.

The J gene is TRBJ2-3, the V gene TRBV20-1; D is uncertain. This CDR3 contains 14 residues. Deletions cut 5 bases from V and 2 bases from J, with 14 bases between. Germline-derived CDR1 and CDR2 are DFQATT and SNEGSKA (reference sequence). The CDR3 reads CSAASWGTTDTQYF. The CDR3 coding sequence is TGCAGTGCTGCCTCTTGGGGTACCACAGATACGCAGTATTTT.

The V and J genes are TRBV11-2 and TRBJ1-2; maybe TRBD1 (5 bases). Between the trimmed V and J ends, which lost 7 bases and 3 bases, there was a span of 9 bases. Germline CDR1 is SGHAT and CDR2 is FQNNGV. CDR3 size: 12 residues. The CDR3 nucleotides read TGTGCCAGCACCTTGGGGCACTATGGCTACACCTTC. The encoded protein is CASTLGHYGYTF.

The chain carries TRBV14 and TRBJ1-6; 7 bases fit TRBD1. The CDR3 is made up of 15 amino acids. Germline V gene sequence: CDR1 SGHDN, CDR2 FVKESK. After removal of 0 bases from V and 8 bases from J, the junction contained 4 bases not matched to a gene. In DNA form, the CDR3 reads TGTGCCAGCAGCCAAGATTTGGGACAGTATTCACCCCTCCACTTT. Protein product: CASSQDLGQYSPLHF.

The chain employs TRBV5-1 and TRBJ2-7, with a possible D match to TRBD1 (5 bases). V shed 2 bases and J shed 3 bases, with 15 bases lying between them. The CDR3 loop spans 15 amino acids. From germline, CDR1 is SGHRS and CDR2 YFSETQ. This chain's CDR3 is CASSFTTQGNYEQYF. The CDR3 nucleotides read TGCGCCAGCAGCTTCACAACTCAGGGCAACTACGAGCAGTACTTC.

This clonotype was picked up a small number of times. V usage is TRBV5-1 and J usage is TRBJ2-7; 7 bases align to TRBD1. Germline CDR1 is SGHRS and CDR2 is YFSETQ. This CDR3 spans 18 amino acids. The V segment lost 1 base and the J segment 0 bases; nucleotides outside the gene matches: 13. The CDR3 loop is CASSLTVNPTGSSYEQYF. CDR3 sequence (DNA): TGCGCCAGCAGCTTGACGGTGAACCCGACAGGGAGCTCCTACGAGCAGTACTTC.

The chain's CDR3 is CASSQRQGSGQPQHF. The CDR3 nucleotides are TGTGCCAGCAGCCAAAGACAGGGGTCAGGACAGCCCCAGCATTTT. The chain has TRBV27 and TRBJ1-5, with 8 nucleotides matching TRBD1. CDR3 size: 15 residues. Germline-derived CDR1 and CDR2 are MNHEY and SMNVEV (reference sequence). With V trimmed by 6 bases and J by 7 bases, 11 bases remained unmatched.

J is TRBJ2-7 and V is TRBV6-9; 8 bases fit TRBD1. Germline CDR1 is MNHGY and CDR2 is SVAAGI. Unmatched junction bases numbered 10, after V lost 4 bases and J lost 5 bases. CDR3 length: 15 amino acids. The DNA for the CDR3 is TGTGCCAGCAGTTCAGACCCGCGACAGGGGAACGAGCAGTACTTC. Its translation: CASSSDPRQGNEQYF.

This clonotype turned up a few times. This sequence joins TRBV27 and TRBJ1-2; 10 bases are a match to TRBD1. The CDR3 runs 15 residues. Losses at the gene ends were 5 bases for V and 5 bases for J; bases not matched to a gene: 8. Germline-derived CDR1 and CDR2 are MNHEY and SMNVEV (reference sequence). DNA for the CDR3: TGTGCCAGCAGTGACGGACAGGGGGTGGGTTATGGCTACACCTTC. As protein: CASSDGQGVGYGYTF.

The chain links TRBV5-4 to TRBJ2-1; D tentatively fits TRBD1 or TRBD2 (5 bases each). Germline-derived CDR1 and CDR2 are SGHNT and YYREEE (reference sequence). The CDR3 length is 16 residues. V was cut by 0 bases and J by 0 bases, with 10 bases left in between. CDR3 region: CASSLAGSYSYNEQFF. The CDR3 DNA reads TGTGCCAGCAGCTTGGCAGGGAGTTACTCCTACAATGAGCAGTTCTTC.

The chain carries TRBV5-1 and TRBJ1-5; 9 positions match TRBD1. Germline CDR1 and CDR2: SGHRS and YFSETQ. This CDR3 is built from 15 residues. J lost 11 bases, V lost 3 bases, and 12 bases had no gene match. This chain's CDR3 is CASSYIPGQGWAQHF. The CDR3 coding sequence is TGCGCCAGCAGCTACATTCCGGGACAGGGCTGGGCCCAGCATTTT.

The rearrangement uses TRBV20-1 and TRBJ1-1, with D maybe TRBD1 (5 bases). Trimming left V 3 bases short and J 2 bases short, with 10 bases between. Germline CDR1 is DFQATT and CDR2 is SNEGSKA (reference sequence). This CDR3 comprises 13 residues. The CDR3 DNA follows: TGCAGTGCTAGTAGGACACAAAACACTGAAGCTTTCTTT. As protein: CSASRTQNTEAFF.

V and J are TRBV7-9 and TRBJ2-5, with TRBD2 matching over 13 bases. CDR3 length: 16 residues. V trimming: 6 bases; J trimming: 11 bases; junction bases outside the gene matches: 15. Germline loops: CDR1 SEHNR, CDR2 FQNEAQ (reference sequence). The CDR3 sequence: CASRPGLAGDYNEQYF. The CDR3 DNA follows: TGTGCCAGCAGACCAGGACTAGCGGGAGACTACAATGAGCAGTACTTC. The full variable domain, with the rest looked up from reference TRBV7-9 and TRBJ2-5, is DTGVSQNPRHKITKRGQNVTFRCDPISEHNRLYWYRQTLGQGPEFLTYFQNEAQLEKSRLLSDRFSAERPKGSFSTLEIQRTEQGDSAMYLCASRPGLAGDYNEQYFGPGTRLLVL.

Regarding this clonotype: A read error may produce the germline difference seen at one junction end. The chain uses TRBV6-2 or TRBV6-3 and TRBJ2-1; weak D call: TRBD2 (5 bases). The CDR3 consists of 16 residues. CDR1 and CDR2 (germline): MNHEY, SVGEGT. Written as DNA, the CDR3 is TGTGCCGGCAGTTACCCGCGGACTCGGTCCTACAATGAGCAGTTCTTC. It is translated as CAGSYPRTRSYNEQFF.

The chain recombines TRBV20-1 with TRBJ1-2; D call uncertain. V was clipped by 7 bases and J by 4 bases, with 16 bases between them. CDR3 length equals 13 residues. Germline V gene lookup returns CDR1 DFQATT and CDR2 SNEGSKA (reference sequence). CDR3 residues: CSVRPGRRYGYTF. The CDR3 nucleotides are TGCAGTGTAAGACCAGGACGACGCTATGGCTACACCTTC.

The genes are TRBV20-1 and TRBJ2-1; TRBD2 matches at 9 bases. CDR1 is DFQATT and CDR2 is SNEGSKA in the germline V gene (reference sequence). V lost 6 bases and J lost 15; bases outside the gene matches: 9. The CDR3 is 11 amino acids. The CDR3 region has the DNA TGCAGTGCCCCGGTCGGGACTAGCCCGTTCTTC. Translating gives CSAPVGTSPFF.